One and the same sample provided the 9 T cell receptor beta chains below, sequenced in a study of cytomegalovirus exposure and HLA in healthy donors. The PCR had 60 Vbeta and 13 Jbeta primers. Assay used: immunoSEQ multiplex PCR; TCRdb lists only in-frame clones, some missing. The sample has some 140,000 clones. Sequenced input: PBMCs. The receptors come from a woman aged 60-70 years in good health and CMV-seronegative.

The J gene is TRBJ1-2, the V gene TRBV5-1; 7 bases align to TRBD1. The V gene's germline CDR1 is SGHRS and CDR2 YFSETQ. This CDR3 contains 15 residues. The ends lost 0 bases at V and 1 base at J; junction bases unmatched: 3. This CDR3 is CASSLETGRNYGYTF. The CDR3, as DNA: TGCGCCAGCAGCTTGGAGACAGGGCGTAACTATGGCTACACCTTC.

The chain recombines TRBV19 with TRBJ1-5; no reliable D call. The CDR3 is 16 amino acids. Germline V gene data show CDR1 as LNHDA and CDR2 as SQIVND (reference sequence). The germline V and J ends were trimmed by 4 bases and 5 bases, with 18 bases remaining between them. This chain's CDR3 is CASSRVSGDAHQPQHF. For the CDR3, the DNA is TGTGCCAGTAGTAGGGTTTCGGGTGACGCTCATCAGCCCCAGCATTTT.

V and J are TRBV4-2 and TRBJ2-5, with TRBD2 identical over 9 bases. The germline gives CDR1 LGHNA, CDR2 YNFKEQ. Trimming removed 1 base from V and 3 bases from J; junction bases left unmatched: 3. This CDR3 contains 15 residues. The CDR3 DNA follows: TGTGCCAGCAGCCAAGGGGGACTAGCAGAAGAGACCCAGTACTTC. It translates to CASSQGGLAEETQYF.

V usage is TRBV11-3 and J usage is TRBJ2-1, with D possibly TRBD2 on 6 matching bases. The CDR3 is 15 amino acids. CDR1 and CDR2 (germline): SGHNT, YENEEA. V dropped 1 base and J dropped 3 bases, with 10 bases sitting between them. The CDR3 protein is CASSLVGGDYNEQFF. CDR3 sequence (DNA): TGTGCCAGCAGCTTAGTTGGCGGGGACTACAATGAGCAGTTCTTC.

Concerning this clone itself: The same CDR3 arises from other DNA sequences in this sample as well. V usage is TRBV9 and J usage is TRBJ2-1, with a weak D call TRBD2 (5 bases). CDR3 length: 15 residues. The germline V and J ends were trimmed by 4 bases and 0 bases, with 11 bases remaining between them. The V gene's germline CDR1 is SGDLS and CDR2 YYNGEE. CDR3 in amino acids: CASSPSGSSYNEQFF. CDR3 DNA: TGTGCCAGCAGCCCGAGCGGAAGCTCCTACAATGAGCAGTTCTTC.

The rearrangement links TRBV5-8 to TRBJ1-1; a weak D match, TRBD1 (6 bases). Deletions cut 4 bases from V and 0 bases from J, with 13 bases between. The CDR3 sequence is 15 residues long. CDR1 and CDR2 from the germline V gene are SGHTS and YDEGEE. CDR3 nucleotides: TGTGCCAGCAGCGCCACCGGGACAATGAACACTGAAGCTTTCTTT. Translation: CASSATGTMNTEAFF.

The CDR3 region has the DNA TGTGCCAGCAGTTACCTAGGGGTAGTGGACGAGCAGTACTTC. It translates to CASSYLGVVDEQYF. The V gene is TRBV6-5, the J gene TRBJ2-7; TRBD1 might be the D (5 bases). From germline, CDR1 is MNHEY and CDR2 SVGAGI. Trimming left V 2 bases short and J 5 bases short, with 13 bases between. The CDR3 runs 14 residues.

The chain recombines TRBV28 with TRBJ2-7; 10 nucleotides line up with TRBD1. The junction had 5 bases not matched to a gene; V was cut back by 4 bases and J by 5 bases. The CDR3 runs 14 residues. CDR1 and CDR2 (germline): MDHEN, SYDVKM. CDR3 protein: CASSSRQGAHEQYF. DNA of the CDR3: TGTGCCAGCAGTTCTAGACAGGGGGCGCACGAGCAGTACTTC. The full variable domain, in which reference TRBV28 and TRBJ2-7 provide the parts outside the CDR3, is DVKVTQSSRYLVKRTGEKVFLECVQDMDHENMFWYRQDPGLGLRLIYFSYDVKMKEKGDIPEGYSVSREKKERFSLILESASTNQTSMYLCASSSRQGAHEQYFGPGTRLTVT.

The chain combines TRBV14 with TRBJ2-7; 7 bases map to TRBD2. V gave up 1 base and J gave up 2 bases; unmatched junction bases: 8. CDR1 SGHDN and CDR2 FVKESK come from the germline V gene. The length of the CDR3 is 16 residues. This chain's CDR3 is CASSQAGAGPPYEQYF. The CDR3 DNA follows: TGTGCCAGCAGCCAAGCCGGAGCGGGGCCTCCCTACGAGCAGTACTTC.